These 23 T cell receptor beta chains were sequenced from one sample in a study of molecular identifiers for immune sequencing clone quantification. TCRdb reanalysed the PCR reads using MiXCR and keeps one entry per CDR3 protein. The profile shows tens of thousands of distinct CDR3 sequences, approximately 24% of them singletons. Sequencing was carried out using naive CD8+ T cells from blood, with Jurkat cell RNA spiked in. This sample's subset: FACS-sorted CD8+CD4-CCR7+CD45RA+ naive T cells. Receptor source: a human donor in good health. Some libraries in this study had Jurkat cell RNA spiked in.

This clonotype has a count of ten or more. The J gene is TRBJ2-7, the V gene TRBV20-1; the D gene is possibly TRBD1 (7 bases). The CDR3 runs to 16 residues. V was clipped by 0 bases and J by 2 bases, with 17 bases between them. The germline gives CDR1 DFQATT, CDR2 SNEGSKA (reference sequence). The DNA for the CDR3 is TGCAGTGCTAGAGACCCAAGAGCAGGGGGGCCCTACGAGCAGTACTTC. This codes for CSARDPRAGGPYEQYF.

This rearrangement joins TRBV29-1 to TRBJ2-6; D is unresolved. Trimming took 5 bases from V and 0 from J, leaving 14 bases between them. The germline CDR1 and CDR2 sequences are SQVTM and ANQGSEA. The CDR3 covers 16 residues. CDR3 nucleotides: TGCAGCGTTACCCAGACCAGGAACTCTGGGGCCAACGTCCTGACTTTC. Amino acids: CSVTQTRNSGANVLTF.

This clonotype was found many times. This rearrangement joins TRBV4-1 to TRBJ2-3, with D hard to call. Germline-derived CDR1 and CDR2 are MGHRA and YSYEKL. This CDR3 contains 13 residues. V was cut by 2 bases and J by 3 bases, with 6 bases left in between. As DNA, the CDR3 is TGCGCCAGCAGCCAATTCCGGACAGATACGCAGTATTTT. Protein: CASSQFRTDTQYF.

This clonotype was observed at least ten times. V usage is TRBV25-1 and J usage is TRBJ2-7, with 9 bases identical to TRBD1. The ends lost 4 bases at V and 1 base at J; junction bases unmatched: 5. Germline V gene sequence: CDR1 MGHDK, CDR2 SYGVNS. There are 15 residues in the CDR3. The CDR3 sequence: CASSVGTGPSYEQYF. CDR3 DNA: TGTGCCAGCAGTGTAGGGACAGGGCCTTCCTACGAGCAGTACTTC.

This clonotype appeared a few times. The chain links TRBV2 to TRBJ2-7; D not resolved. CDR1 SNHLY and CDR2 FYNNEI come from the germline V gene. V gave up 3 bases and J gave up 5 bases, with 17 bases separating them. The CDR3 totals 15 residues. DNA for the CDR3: TGTGCCAGCAGTGACCATCGTCGGATCTGGGACGAGCAGTACTTC. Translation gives CASSDHRRIWDEQYF.

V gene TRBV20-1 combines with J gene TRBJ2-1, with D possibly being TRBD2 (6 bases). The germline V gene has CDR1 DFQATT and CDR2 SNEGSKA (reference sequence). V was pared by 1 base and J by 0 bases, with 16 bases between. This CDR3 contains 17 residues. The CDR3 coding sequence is TGCAGTGCTAGAGTTCGGGGGAATTCAAGCTCCTACAATGAGCAGTTCTTC. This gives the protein CSARVRGNSSSYNEQFF.

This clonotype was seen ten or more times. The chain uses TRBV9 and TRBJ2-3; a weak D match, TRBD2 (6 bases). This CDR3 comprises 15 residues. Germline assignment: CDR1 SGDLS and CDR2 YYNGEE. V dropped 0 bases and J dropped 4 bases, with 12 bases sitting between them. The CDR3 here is CASSVGVSGADTQYF. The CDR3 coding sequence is TGTGCCAGCAGCGTAGGCGTTAGCGGCGCAGATACGCAGTATTTT.

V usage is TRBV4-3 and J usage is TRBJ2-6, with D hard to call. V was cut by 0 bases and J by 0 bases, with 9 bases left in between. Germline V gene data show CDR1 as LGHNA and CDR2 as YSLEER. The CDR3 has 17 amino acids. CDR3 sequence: CASSQDRAVSGANVLTF. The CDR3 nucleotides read TGCGCCAGCAGCCAAGATCGGGCAGTCTCTGGGGCCAACGTCCTGACTTTC.

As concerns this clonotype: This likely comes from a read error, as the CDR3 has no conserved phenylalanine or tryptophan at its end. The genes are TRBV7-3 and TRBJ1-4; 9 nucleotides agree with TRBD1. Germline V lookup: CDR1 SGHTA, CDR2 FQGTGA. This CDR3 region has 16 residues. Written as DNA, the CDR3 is TGTGCCAGCAGTCAACCGGGACAGGGATGGAGTGAAAGACTGTTTCTT. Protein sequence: CASSQPGQGWSERLFL.

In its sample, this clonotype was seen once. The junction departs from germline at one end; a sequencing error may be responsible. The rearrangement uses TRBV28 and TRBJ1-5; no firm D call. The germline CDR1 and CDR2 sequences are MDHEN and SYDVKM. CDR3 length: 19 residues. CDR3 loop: CAGSPRGQVVPNSNRPQHF. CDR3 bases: TGTGCCGGCAGTCCTCGAGGGCAGGTTGTCCCTAATAGCAATCGGCCCCAGCATTTT.

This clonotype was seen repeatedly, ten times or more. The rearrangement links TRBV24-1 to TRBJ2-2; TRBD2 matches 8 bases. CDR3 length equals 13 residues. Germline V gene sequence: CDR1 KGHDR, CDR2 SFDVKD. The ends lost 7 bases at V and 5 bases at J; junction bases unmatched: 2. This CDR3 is CATRAGGTGELFF. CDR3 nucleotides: TGTGCCACCAGGGCGGGAGGAACCGGGGAGCTGTTTTTT.

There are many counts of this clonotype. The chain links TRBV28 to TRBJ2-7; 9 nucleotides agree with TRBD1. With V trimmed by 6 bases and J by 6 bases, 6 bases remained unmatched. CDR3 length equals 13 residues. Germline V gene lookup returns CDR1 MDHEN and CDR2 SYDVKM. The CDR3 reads CASSWGQGGEQYF. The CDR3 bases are TGTGCCAGCAGCTGGGGACAGGGCGGCGAGCAGTACTTC. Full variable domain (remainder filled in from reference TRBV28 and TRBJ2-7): DVKVTQSSRYLVKRTGEKVFLECVQDMDHENMFWYRQDPGLGLRLIYFSYDVKMKEKGDIPEGYSVSREKKERFSLILESASTNQTSMYLCASSWGQGGEQYFGPGTRLTVT.

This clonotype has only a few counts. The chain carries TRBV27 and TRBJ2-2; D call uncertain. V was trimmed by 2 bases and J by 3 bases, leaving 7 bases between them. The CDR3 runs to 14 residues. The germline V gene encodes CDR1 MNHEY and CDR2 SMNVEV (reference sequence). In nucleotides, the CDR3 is TGTGCCAGCAGTTTAAAACTGCACACCGGGGAGCTGTTTTTT. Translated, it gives CASSLKLHTGELFF.

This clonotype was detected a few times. CDR3 in DNA: TGTGCCAGCAGTTACTTGGGCTCCGAGCAGTACTTC. Its protein product is CASSYLGSEQYF. The gene calls are TRBV6-2 or TRBV6-3 and TRBJ2-7; D is undetermined. V lost 1 base, J lost 6 bases, and 7 bases lay in between. Per germline, CDR1 MNHEY and CDR2 SVGEGT. The CDR3 runs 12 residues.

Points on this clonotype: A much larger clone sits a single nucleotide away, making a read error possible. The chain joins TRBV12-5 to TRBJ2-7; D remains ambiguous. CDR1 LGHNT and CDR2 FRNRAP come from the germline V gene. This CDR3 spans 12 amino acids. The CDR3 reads CASGLGSYELYF. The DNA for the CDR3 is TGTGCTAGTGGTTTGGGCAGCTACGAGCTGTACTTC.

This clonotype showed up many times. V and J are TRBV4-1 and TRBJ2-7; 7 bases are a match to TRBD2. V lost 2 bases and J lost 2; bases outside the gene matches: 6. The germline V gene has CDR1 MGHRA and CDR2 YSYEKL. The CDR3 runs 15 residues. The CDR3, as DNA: TGCGCCAGCAGCCAACCACAAGGGACTACCTACGAGCAGTACTTC. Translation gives CASSQPQGTTYEQYF.

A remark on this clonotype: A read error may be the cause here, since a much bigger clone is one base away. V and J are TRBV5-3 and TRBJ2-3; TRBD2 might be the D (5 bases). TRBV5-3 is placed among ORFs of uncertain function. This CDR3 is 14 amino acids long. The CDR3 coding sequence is TGTGCCAGCAGCTTGGACTTCGGCGAAGATACGCAGTATTTT. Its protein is CASSLDFGEDTQYF.

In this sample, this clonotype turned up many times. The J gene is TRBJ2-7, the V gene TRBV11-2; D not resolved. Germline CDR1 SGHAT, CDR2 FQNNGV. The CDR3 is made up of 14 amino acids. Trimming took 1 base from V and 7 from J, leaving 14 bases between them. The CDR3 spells CASSLGVLAGEQYF. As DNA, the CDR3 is TGTGCCAGCAGCTTAGGAGTCTTAGCCGGGGAGCAGTACTTC.

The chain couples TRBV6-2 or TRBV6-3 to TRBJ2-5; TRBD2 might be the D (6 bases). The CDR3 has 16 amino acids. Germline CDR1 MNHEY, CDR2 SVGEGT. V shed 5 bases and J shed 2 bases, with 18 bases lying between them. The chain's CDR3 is CASSPRSIAAQETQYF. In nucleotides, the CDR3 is TGTGCCAGCAGTCCCCGTTCTATAGCGGCACAAGAGACCCAGTACTTC.

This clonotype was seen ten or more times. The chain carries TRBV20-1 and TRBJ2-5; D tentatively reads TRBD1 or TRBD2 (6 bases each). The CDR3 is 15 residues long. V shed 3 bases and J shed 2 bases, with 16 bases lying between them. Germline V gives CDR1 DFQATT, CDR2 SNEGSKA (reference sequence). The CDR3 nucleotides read TGCAGTGCTAGGTCGGAGGGGGAGCCACAAGAGACCCAGTACTTC. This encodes CSARSEGEPQETQYF.

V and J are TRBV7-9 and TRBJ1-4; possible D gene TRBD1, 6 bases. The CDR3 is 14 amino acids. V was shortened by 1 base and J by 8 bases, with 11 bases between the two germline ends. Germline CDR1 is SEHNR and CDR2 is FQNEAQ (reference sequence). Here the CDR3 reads CASSLVGAGEKLFF. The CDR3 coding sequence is TGTGCCAGCAGCTTAGTGGGGGCAGGAGAAAAACTGTTTTTT.

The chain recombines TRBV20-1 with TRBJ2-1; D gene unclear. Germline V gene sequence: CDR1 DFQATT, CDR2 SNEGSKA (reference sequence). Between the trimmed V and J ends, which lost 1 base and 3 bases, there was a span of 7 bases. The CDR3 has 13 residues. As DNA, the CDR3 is TGCAGTGCTAGAGTGAGGAACTACAATGAGCAGTTCTTC. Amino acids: CSARVRNYNEQFF.

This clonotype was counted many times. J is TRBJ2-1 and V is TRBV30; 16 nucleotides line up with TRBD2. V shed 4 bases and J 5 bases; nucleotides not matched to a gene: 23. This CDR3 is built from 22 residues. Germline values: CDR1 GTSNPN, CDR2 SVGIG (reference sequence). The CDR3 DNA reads TGTGCCTGGAACACGCTGGGGGGGACTAGCGGGAGGGCCCTACCTATGGACAATGAGCAGTTCTTC. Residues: CAWNTLGGTSGRALPMDNEQFF.